The rows below give T cell receptor beta chains drawn from one sample of a study of Ad26.COV2.S vaccination and SARS-CoV-2 variants. Sequencing was performed with immunoSEQ multiplex PCR; in TCRdb, only in-frame clones are kept and a portion is missing. The table shows around 250,000 clones, with 87% occurring only once. Sequences were derived from peripheral blood, sampled in a trial of Ad26.COV2.S vaccine versus placebo. The receptors were gathered from a person between 18 and 65 years old who received the Ad26.COV2.S COVID-19 vaccine or a placebo. The CDR3 runs from the conserved cysteine through the conserved F or W. A D gene is named only where the DNA matches it firmly. The size field is filled for only some rows; it gives once, few, many or a size class.

15	TRBV2	NA	TRBD2	TRBJ2-2	CASSVSSGNTGELFF	TGTGCCAGCAGTGTGTCTAGCGGGAACACCGGGGAGCTGTTTTTT
13	TRBV4-2	NA	NA	TRBJ1-2	CASSQDGGYGYTF	TGTGCCAGCAGCCAAGATGGAGGATATGGCTACACCTTC
14	TRBV5-1	once	NA	TRBJ2-1	CASSLTGPRNEQFF	TGCGCCAGCAGCTTAACGGGACCACGCAATGAGCAGTTCTTC
14	TRBV27	few	NA	TRBJ1-1	CASSRAFMNTEAFF	TGTGCCAGCAGCCGCGCCTTTATGAACACTGAAGCTTTCTTT
16	TRBV7-9	NA	NA	TRBJ1-4	CASSPRGNREIEKLFF	TGTGCCAGCAGCCCCCGGGGTAACAGGGAGATTGAAAAACTGTTTTTT
13	TRBV6-2/TRBV6-3	once	NA	TRBJ2-1	CASSYSEGNEQFF	TGTGCCAGCAGTTACTCGGAGGGGAATGAGCAGTTCTTC
14	TRBV27	NA	NA	TRBJ1-3	CASSLRSSGNTIYF	TGTGCCAGCAGTTTGAGATCCTCTGGAAACACCATATATTTT
16	TRBV5-6	NA	NA	TRBJ1-5	CASSLAVTDGNQPQHF	TGTGCCAGCAGCTTGGCCGTTACGGATGGCAATCAGCCCCAGCATTTT
13	TRBV25-1	NA	TRBD1	TRBJ1-2	CASSVTGAYGYTF	TGTGCCAGCAGCGTGACAGGGGCCTATGGCTACACCTTC
17	TRBV4-1	NA	TRBD1	TRBJ2-5	CASSQVFRDRERETQYF	TGCGCCAGCAGCCAAGTCTTCCGGGACAGGGAAAGAGAGACCCAGTACTTC
16	TRBV4-3	NA	NA	TRBJ1-2	CASSPAGQLGNYGYTF	TGCGCCAGCAGCCCCGCAGGACAGCTCGGGAACTATGGCTACACCTTC
12	TRBV5-1	once	TRBD2	TRBJ2-3	CATRESTDTQYF	TGCGCCACGCGGGAGAGCACAGATACGCAGTATTTT
14	TRBV25-1	NA	NA	TRBJ1-3	CASSESGRSNTIYF	TGTGCCAGCAGTGAATCAGGCAGATCGAACACCATATATTTT
15	TRBV6-4	NA	TRBD1	TRBJ2-2	CASRIDRGNTGELFF	TGTGCCAGCAGAATCGACAGGGGGAACACCGGGGAGCTGTTTTTT
14	TRBV7-3	NA	NA	TRBJ2-1	CASSSTAPYNEQFF	TGTGCCAGCAGCTCGACAGCCCCCTACAATGAGCAGTTCTTC